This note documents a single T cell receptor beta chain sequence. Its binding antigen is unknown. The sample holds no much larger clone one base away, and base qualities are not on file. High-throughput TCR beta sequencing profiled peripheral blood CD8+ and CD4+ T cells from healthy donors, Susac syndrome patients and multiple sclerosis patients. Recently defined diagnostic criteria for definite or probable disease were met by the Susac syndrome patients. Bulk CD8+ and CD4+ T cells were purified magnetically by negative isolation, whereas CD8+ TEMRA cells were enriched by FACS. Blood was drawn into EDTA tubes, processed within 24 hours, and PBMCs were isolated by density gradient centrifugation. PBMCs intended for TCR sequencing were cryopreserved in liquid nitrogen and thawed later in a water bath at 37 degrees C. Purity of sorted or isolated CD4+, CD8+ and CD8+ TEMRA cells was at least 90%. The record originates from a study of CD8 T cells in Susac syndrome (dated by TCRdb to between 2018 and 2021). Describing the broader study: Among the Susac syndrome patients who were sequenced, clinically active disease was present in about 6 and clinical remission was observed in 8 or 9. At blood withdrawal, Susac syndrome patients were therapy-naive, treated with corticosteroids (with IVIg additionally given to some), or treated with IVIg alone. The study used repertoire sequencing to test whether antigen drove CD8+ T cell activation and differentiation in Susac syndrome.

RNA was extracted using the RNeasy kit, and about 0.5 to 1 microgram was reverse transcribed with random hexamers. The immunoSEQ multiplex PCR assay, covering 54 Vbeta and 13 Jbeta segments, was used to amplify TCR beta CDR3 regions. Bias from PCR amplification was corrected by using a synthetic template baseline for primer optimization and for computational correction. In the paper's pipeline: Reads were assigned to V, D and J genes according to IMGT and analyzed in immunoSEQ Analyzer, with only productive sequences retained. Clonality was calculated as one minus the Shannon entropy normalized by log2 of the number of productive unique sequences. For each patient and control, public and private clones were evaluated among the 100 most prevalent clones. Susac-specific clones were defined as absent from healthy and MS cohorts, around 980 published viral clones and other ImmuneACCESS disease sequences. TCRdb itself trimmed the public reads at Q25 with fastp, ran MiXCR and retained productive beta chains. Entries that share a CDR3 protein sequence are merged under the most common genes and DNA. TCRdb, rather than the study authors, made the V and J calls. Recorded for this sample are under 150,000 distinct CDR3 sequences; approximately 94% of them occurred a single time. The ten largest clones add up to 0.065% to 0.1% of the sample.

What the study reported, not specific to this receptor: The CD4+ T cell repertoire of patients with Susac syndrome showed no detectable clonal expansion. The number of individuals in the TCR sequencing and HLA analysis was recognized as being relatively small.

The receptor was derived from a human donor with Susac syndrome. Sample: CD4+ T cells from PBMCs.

CDR3 protein: CASSPPQGRNYGYTF. The nucleotides read TGTGCCAGCAGCCCCCCACAGGGGCGTAACTATGGCTACACCTTC. The chain was built from TRBV14 and TRBJ1-2; 7 bases in between match TRBD1. The junction shows trimming of 4 bases on V and 1 base on J, and the gene matches do not reach 6 bases of it. From a lookup of the germline V gene, CDR1 and CDR2 are SGHDN and FVKESK. The CDR3 numbers 15 residues from cysteine through phenylalanine. The only DNA kept is the CDR3, 45 bases in frame from the first base. Supplemented by the reference TRBV14 and TRBJ1-2 proteins around the CDR3, the complete variable domain is EAGVTQFPSHSVIEKGQTVTLRCDPISGHDNLYWYRRVMGKEIKFLLHFVKESKQDESGMPNNRFLAERTGGTYSTLKVQPAELEDSGVYFCASSPPQGRNYGYTFGSGTRLTVV.